This T cell receptor (beta chain) originates from a study of breast tumors, draining lymph nodes, adjacent tissues. This clonotype was seen at least ten times. Its specificity is not known. Breast cancer patients provided tissue from their axillary draining lymph nodes. Study-wide findings and caveats: Tumor TCR diversity was below lymph nodes but above nontumor tissue.

The V end lost 0 bases, the J end lost 4 bases, and 10 bases lay between the germline ends. CDR1 and CDR2 (germline): DFQATT, SNEGSKA (reference sequence). The CDR3 loop spans 14 amino acids. Using its own MiXCR run on the multiplex PCR reads, TCRdb lists one record per CDR3 protein. Of more than 200,000 distinct CDR3 sequences listed, approximately 31% are singletons. The gene calls are TRBV20-1 and TRBJ2-1; weak D call: TRBD2 (5 bases). This receptor was identified in a female donor with breast cancer. Some clones in this sample may be carry-over from other donors' samples. The sequencing input was axillary lymph node tissue. As DNA, the CDR3 is TGCAGTGCTAGAGATCCCCAGCGGTACAATGAGCAGTTCTTC. As protein: CSARDPQRYNEQFF.